This TCR beta chain was sequenced for a study of T cell changes during pregnancy in multiple sclerosis. Clones were sequenced by immunoSEQ multiplex PCR, and TCRdb holds only the in-frame ones, with some missing. This sample has roughly 62,000 clones, with roughly 87% found just once. This TCR was recovered from a female donor with multiple sclerosis, enrolled in a pregnancy study. Here the sequenced sample was peripheral blood, taken in the first trimester of pregnancy.

CDR3 bases: TGTGCCAGCTATTCTAGGGGGAGCACAGATACGCAGTATTTT. Translating it yields CASYSRGSTDTQYF. The chain is built from TRBV6-1 and TRBJ2-3, with D perhaps TRBD1 (6 bases). The length of the CDR3 is 14 residues. CDR1 is MNHNS and CDR2 is SASEGT in the germline V gene. The V end was cut by 8 bases, the J end by 0 bases, with 12 bases between.